The source of this T cell receptor (beta chain) is a study of Ad26.COV2.S vaccination and SARS-CoV-2 variants. The germline V gene has CDR1 MDHEN and CDR2 SYDVKM. The V and J ends lost 6 bases and 2 bases respectively, with 11 bases between them. The CDR3 is made up of 14 amino acids. Libraries were prepared by immunoSEQ multiplex PCR; TCRdb keeps only in-frame clonotypes and omits some of them. The sample holds roughly 420,000 clones; approximately 87% are singletons and the top ten take about 3.5%. Indicated treatment: around 19 received Ad26.COV2.S at low or high dose, single or two shots; a few received placebo; per-sample allocation not given. Samples were taken on day 63 after the first vaccine or placebo injection.

This chain joins TRBV28 and TRBJ1-3, with no clear D. The sample in question was peripheral blood, obtained in a trial of Ad26.COV2.S vaccine versus placebo. The clonotype originates from a person between 18 and 65 years old who received the Ad26.COV2.S COVID-19 vaccine or a placebo. CDR3 residues: CASRGGNAGNTIYF. CDR3 DNA sequence: TGTGCCAGCAGGGGAGGGAATGCTGGAAACACCATATATTTT.